The sequence of this T cell receptor (beta chain) was determined in a study of OX40 agonist ivuxolimab in advanced cancers. Method: immunoSEQ multiplex PCR; TCRdb's copy keeps in-frame clones and lacks some. The table records approximately 82,000 clones, just over 85% of them present only once. Germline CDR1 is SGHTA and CDR2 is FQGTGA. The CDR3 extends over 13 amino acids. Trimming removed 1 base from V and 1 base from J, with 4 bases in between. V usage is TRBV7-3 and J usage is TRBJ1-1; unclear D gene. The sample consisted of CD4+ or CD8+ T cells sorted from blood, taken in a trial of the OX40 agonist ivuxolimab. The TCR sequence derives from an adult with an advanced solid tumor such as melanoma, head and neck, liver or kidney cancer. The CDR3 reads CASSLSGNTEAFF. The CDR3, as DNA: TGTGCCAGCAGCTTAAGTGGGAACACTGAAGCTTTCTTT.